The 32 T cell receptor beta chains below come from one sample, sequenced in a study of control samples from healthy donors and cancer patients (dated by TCRdb to the early 2020s). Libraries were made using the immunoSEQ multiplex PCR assay. Held by TCRdb, this immuneACCESS table contains in-frame sequences only and omits some clones. Under half of the omission traces to an unresolved V gene where checked; the cause of the rest is unknown. This sample gives 150,000 to 200,000 clones in total; approximately 92% of them show up just once. Of the sample, about 1.4% falls within the top ten clones. The sequenced material came from blood. The receptors here all came from a man aged 25 to 45 in good health.

This chain connects TRBV7-9 to TRBJ1-1; possible D gene TRBD1, 5 bases. The V gene's germline CDR1 is SEHNR and CDR2 FQNEAQ (reference sequence). The germline V and J ends were trimmed by 1 base and 3 bases, with 9 bases remaining between them. The CDR3 length is 14 residues. The CDR3 loop reads CASSLVGADTEAFF. The CDR3 DNA follows: TGTGCCAGCAGCTTAGTTGGGGCGGACACTGAAGCTTTCTTT.

The chain is built from TRBV19 and TRBJ2-5; 8 nucleotides line up with TRBD2. The CDR3 spans 15 residues. V shed 1 base and J 1 base; nucleotides not matched to a gene: 2. Germline V CDR1 and CDR2: LNHDA, SQIVND (reference sequence). CDR3 sequence (DNA): TGTGCCAGTAGTATAGGCGGGGGGAGCCAAGAGACCCAGTACTTC. Its protein product is CASSIGGGSQETQYF.

The chain has TRBV7-2 and TRBJ2-1; 8 positions match TRBD2. CDR1 is SGHTA and CDR2 is FQGNSA in the germline V gene. This CDR3 comprises 15 residues. V gave up 4 bases and J gave up 2 bases; unmatched junction bases: 4. CDR3 sequence (DNA): TGTGCCAGCAGCTCGGGGGGGACCACCTACAATGAGCAGTTCTTC. It translates to CASSSGGTTYNEQFF. The full variable domain, its missing parts supplied by reference TRBV7-2 and TRBJ2-1, is GAGVSQSPSNKVTEKGKDVELRCDPISGHTALYWYRQSLGQGLEFLIYFQGNSAPDKSGLPSDRFSAERTGGSVSTLTIQRTQQEDSAVYLCASSSGGTTYNEQFFGPGTRLTVL.

V gene TRBV29-1 combines with J gene TRBJ1-5, with no clear D. The germline V gene encodes CDR1 SQVTM and CDR2 ANQGSEA. This CDR3 region has 15 residues. V was shortened by 6 bases and J by 4 bases, with 19 bases between the two germline ends. The CDR3 protein is CSVSDGLIGNQPQHF. CDR3 DNA: TGCAGCGTCTCGGACGGGTTGATTGGGAATCAGCCCCAGCATTTT.

This clone appeared a single time. V and J are TRBV7-6 and TRBJ2-1; 10 bases align to TRBD2. CDR1 SGHVS and CDR2 FNYEAQ come from the germline V gene. V was pared by 2 bases and J by 6 bases, with 13 bases of the junction left unmatched. The CDR3 sequence is 18 residues long. The CDR3 DNA follows: TGTGCCAGCAGCTTAAATCATCCAGCGGGGGGGGCCTCCAATGAGCAGTTCTTC. Amino acids: CASSLNHPAGGASNEQFF. The full variable domain, its missing parts supplied by reference TRBV7-6 and TRBJ2-1, is GAGVSQSPRYKVTKRGQDVALRCDPISGHVSLYWYRQALGQGPEFLTYFNYEAQQDKSGLPNDRFSAERPEGSISTLTIQRTEQRDSAMYRCASSLNHPAGGASNEQFFGPGTRLTVL.

The chain carries TRBV5-4 and TRBJ1-5, with D tentatively TRBD1 (5 bases). This CDR3 is built from 14 residues. Trimming cost V 0 bases and J 4 bases, with 8 bases left between them. Per germline, CDR1 SGHNT and CDR2 YYREEE (reference sequence). The CDR3 bases are TGTGCCAGCAGCTTGGGTGGGGGGAATCAGCCCCAGCATTTT. It encodes CASSLGGGNQPQHF.

This sequence joins TRBV11-2 and TRBJ2-1; TRBD2 matches at 9 bases. The germline V gene has CDR1 SGHAT and CDR2 FQNNGV. CDR3 length equals 16 residues. Trimming took 2 bases from V and 1 from J; bases not matched to a gene: 3. The CDR3 loop is CASSLRLAGSYNEQFF. The CDR3 coding sequence is TGTGCCAGCAGCTTAAGGCTAGCGGGGTCCTACAATGAGCAGTTCTTC.

This chain links TRBV19 with TRBJ2-7; TRBD1 matches at 9 bases. CDR1 and CDR2 (germline): LNHDA, SQIVND (reference sequence). The V gene end was trimmed by 9 bases and the J gene end by 5 bases; junction bases not matched to a gene: 8. The CDR3 is 13 residues long. The CDR3 DNA follows: TGTGCCAGCGCAGGGACAGGGAGGGACGAGCAGTACTTC. Translating it yields CASAGTGRDEQYF.

V is TRBV9 and J is TRBJ1-2; 10 nucleotides line up with TRBD1. V lost 4 bases and J lost 4; bases outside the gene matches: 13. Germline lookup yields CDR1 SGDLS and CDR2 YYNGEE. The CDR3 runs to 17 residues. CDR3 coding DNA: TGTGCCAGCAGCCTAGCCGGGACAGGGGCGATCACCTATGGCTACACCTTC. Its protein product is CASSLAGTGAITYGYTF.

V usage is TRBV5-1 and J usage is TRBJ2-7; D possibly corresponds to TRBD2 (6 bases). Deletions cut 0 bases from V and 5 bases from J, with 12 bases between. The CDR3 extends over 14 amino acids. Germline assignment: CDR1 SGHRS and CDR2 YFSETQ. The CDR3 is CASSLVAGRDEQYF. For the CDR3, the DNA is TGCGCCAGCAGCTTGGTCGCGGGGAGAGACGAGCAGTACTTC.

This rearrangement joins TRBV6-2 or TRBV6-3 to TRBJ2-4; TRBD2 is a possible D gene (6 bases). The V gene's germline CDR1 is MNHEY and CDR2 SVGEGT. The V gene lost 4 bases and the J gene lost 3 bases, with 13 bases spanning the gap. The CDR3 has 15 residues. In nucleotides, the CDR3 is TGTGCCAGCAGTTCCCTGGAGGGGAACAAAAACATTCAGTACTTC. It translates to CASSSLEGNKNIQYF.

This clone showed up just once. V gene TRBV11-1 combines with J gene TRBJ2-6, with a possible D match to TRBD1 (6 bases). This CDR3 region has 16 residues. The V gene's germline CDR1 is SGHAT and CDR2 FQDESV (reference sequence). V lost 2 bases and J lost 2, with 10 bases in between. The CDR3 nucleotides are TGTGCCAGCAGCTTATTGAGGGGGACTGGGGCCAACGTCCTGACTTTC. Translated: CASSLLRGTGANVLTF.

The chain combines TRBV11-2 with TRBJ2-7, with D hard to call. CDR1 is SGHAT and CDR2 is FQNNGV in the germline V gene. The CDR3 totals 13 residues. V was clipped by 6 bases and J by 5 bases, with 14 bases between them. The DNA for the CDR3 is TGTGCCAGCAGGAATAGTTCGTCGCACGAGCAGTACTTC. It yields the protein CASRNSSSHEQYF.

This clone is a singleton in its sample. The V call is TRBV7-6, the J call TRBJ1-2, with 10 bases that match TRBD1. The germline V gene encodes CDR1 SGHVS and CDR2 FNYEAQ. The CDR3 extends over 15 amino acids. J gave up 6 bases and V 1 base, and 5 bases lay outside the gene matches. This chain's CDR3 is CASSLGVTGGDGYTF. The CDR3 DNA sequence: TGTGCCAGCAGCTTAGGTGTGACAGGGGGCGATGGCTACACCTTC.

The V call is TRBV2, the J call TRBJ1-6; D unresolved. Trimming removed 2 bases from V and 8 bases from J, with 13 bases in between. This CDR3 contains 15 residues. In germline, CDR1 is SNHLY, CDR2 FYNNEI. The CDR3 region is CASSEMGQAYSPLHF. CDR3 nucleotides: TGTGCCAGCAGTGAAATGGGTCAGGCGTATTCACCCCTCCACTTT.

Of note for this clone: This likely reflects a read error, since a far larger clone is one base away. The sample holds other DNA sequences that translate to the same CDR3. The V gene is TRBV9, the J gene TRBJ2-7; 7 nucleotides align to TRBD1. CDR3 length: 12 residues. V was pared by 3 bases and J by 4 bases, with 1 base of the junction left unmatched. CDR1 is SGDLS, CDR2 YYNGEE, per germline. CDR3 nucleotides: TGTGCCAGCAGCGCGACAGGGTACGAGCAGTACTTC. It is translated as CASSATGYEQYF.

The chain combines TRBV6-1 with TRBJ2-3; D may be TRBD2 (5 bases). V was trimmed by 1 base and J by 2 bases, leaving 19 bases between them. The CDR3 extends over 18 amino acids. Germline-derived CDR1 and CDR2 are MNHNS and SASEGT. Here the CDR3 DNA reads TGTGCCAGCAGTGAAGTCGGAGGTCCGGCCGGGGTCACAGATACGCAGTATTTT. It translates to CASSEVGGPAGVTDTQYF.

The J gene is TRBJ1-2, the V gene TRBV24-1, with TRBD1 as a possible D gene (5 bases). CDR3 length: 14 residues. Germline V gene lookup returns CDR1 KGHDR and CDR2 SFDVKD. Trimming removed 0 bases at V and 4 bases at J, with 8 bases between. In DNA, the CDR3 is TGTGCCACCAGTGATTTGTCGCAGGGCTATGGCTACACCTTC. Its protein is CATSDLSQGYGYTF.

This chain connects TRBV28 to TRBJ2-2; D possibly matches TRBD1 or TRBD2 (5 bases each). The germline V gene encodes CDR1 MDHEN and CDR2 SYDVKM. V lost 6 bases and J 8 bases, leaving 16 bases between the germline ends. The CDR3 runs 14 residues. The CDR3, as DNA: TGTGCCAGCAGACCAGGGACGGCTGTGGGGGAGCTGTTTTTT. Translated, it gives CASRPGTAVGELFF.

The rearrangement links TRBV5-6 to TRBJ2-5, with D possibly matching TRBD1 (5 bases). Germline assignment: CDR1 SGHDT and CDR2 YYEEEE. The CDR3 length is 14 residues. The V end was cut by 4 bases, the J end by 4 bases, with 14 bases between. The CDR3 region is CASSAEDSLETQYF. The CDR3 DNA reads as TGTGCCAGCAGCGCCGAAGACAGCCTAGAGACCCAGTACTTC.

The V gene is TRBV6-2 or TRBV6-3, the J gene TRBJ1-1; D uncertain. CDR3 length equals 14 residues. CDR1 MNHEY and CDR2 SVGEGT come from the germline V gene. V was shortened by 5 bases and J by 1 base, with 11 bases between the two germline ends. The CDR3 bases are TGTGCCAGCAGTGGGAACCGGGGGAACACTGAAGCTTTCTTT. Protein product: CASSGNRGNTEAFF.

This sequence joins TRBV4-3 and TRBJ2-3, with D possibly being TRBD2 (5 bases). CDR1 is LGHNA, CDR2 YSLEER, per germline. Trimming left V 2 bases short and J 2 bases short, with 11 bases between. The CDR3 has 15 amino acids. The CDR3 is CASSQSGLPTDTQYF. CDR3 nucleotide sequence: TGCGCCAGCAGCCAATCAGGACTGCCCACAGATACGCAGTATTTT.

The V and J genes are TRBV6-5 and TRBJ2-7; perhaps TRBD1 as D (6 bases). Trimming took off 6 bases at V and 6 bases at J, with 12 bases between the two ends. The CDR3 totals 12 residues. Germline CDR1 is MNHEY and CDR2 is SVGAGI. CDR3 amino acids: CASRHRVGEQYF. CDR3 DNA sequence: TGTGCCAGCAGACACAGGGTGGGCGAGCAGTACTTC.

The chain uses TRBV7-6 and TRBJ2-5; 7 bases match TRBD2. The CDR3 extends over 14 amino acids. Germline V gene lookup returns CDR1 SGHVS and CDR2 FNYEAQ. V lost 2 bases, J lost 2 bases, and 2 bases stayed unmatched. CDR3 nucleotides: TGTGCCAGCAGCTTACTAGCGGCACAAGAGACCCAGTACTTC. This codes for CASSLLAAQETQYF. Complete variable domain (other parts from reference TRBV7-6 and TRBJ2-5): GAGVSQSPRYKVTKRGQDVALRCDPISGHVSLYWYRQALGQGPEFLTYFNYEAQQDKSGLPNDRFSAERPEGSISTLTIQRTEQRDSAMYRCASSLLAAQETQYFGPGTRLLVL.

The V gene is TRBV24-1, the J gene TRBJ2-2, with D possibly matching TRBD2 (5 bases). This CDR3 has 18 amino acids. Looked up from germline, CDR1 is KGHDR and CDR2 is SFDVKD. V was cut by 1 base and J by 0 bases, with 14 bases left in between. The DNA for the CDR3 is TGTGCCACCAGTGATTTTACGGGGAGCTCGGCGAACACCGGGGAGCTGTTTTTT. It encodes CATSDFTGSSANTGELFF.

This clone was seen a single time. The CDR3 sequence is CASSITQGAMGTQYF. CDR3 in DNA: TGTGCCAGCAGCATCACCCAGGGGGCGATGGGGACCCAGTACTTC. The chain joins TRBV5-4 to TRBJ2-5; 8 positions agree with TRBD1. CDR1 is SGHNT, CDR2 YYREEE, per germline (reference sequence). The trim removed 4 bases at V and 7 bases at J, leaving 12 bases unmatched. The CDR3 is 15 residues long.

The J gene is TRBJ1-2, the V gene TRBV6-1; D is uncertain. The germline CDR1 and CDR2 sequences are MNHNS and SASEGT. The CDR3 is made up of 13 amino acids. Trimming took 0 bases from V and 6 from J, leaving 8 bases between them. CDR3 nucleotide sequence: TGTGCCAGCAGTGAAGCGGTTTGGGATGGCTACACCTTC. Translating gives CASSEAVWDGYTF.

This rearrangement joins TRBV12-3 or TRBV12-4 to TRBJ2-7; D is unclear. This CDR3 is 13 amino acids long. Trimming pared 3 bases from V and 2 bases from J, leaving 8 bases between. The CDR3 nucleotides read TGTGCCAGCAGTTTGGCGCTAGCCTACGAGCAGTACTTC. Protein product: CASSLALAYEQYF.

This rearrangement joins TRBV5-1 to TRBJ1-2; the match to TRBD1 covers 10 bases. CDR3 length equals 16 residues. J gave up 4 bases and V 4 bases, and 10 bases lay outside the gene matches. Germline V gives CDR1 SGHRS, CDR2 YFSETQ. DNA for the CDR3: TGCGCCAGCAGCCCGGGGGACAGGGGTCTCGTCTATGGCTACACCTTC. Its protein product is CASSPGDRGLVYGYTF.

The rearrangement uses TRBV4-1 and TRBJ2-3, with no clear D. Germline CDR1 is MGHRA and CDR2 is YSYEKL. The CDR3 consists of 12 residues. The V end lost 1 base, the J end lost 6 bases, and 5 bases lay between the germline ends. CDR3 sequence (DNA): TGCGCCAGCAGCCAAGTTTCTGATACGCAGTATTTT. Translation gives CASSQVSDTQYF.

The chain recombines TRBV5-1 with TRBJ1-6; no firm D call. V was trimmed by 2 bases and J by 0 bases, leaving 12 bases between them. This CDR3 is built from 17 residues. CDR1 and CDR2 from the germline V gene are SGHRS and YFSETQ. The CDR3 is CASSFTADSSYNSPLHF. The CDR3, as DNA: TGCGCCAGCAGCTTTACCGCGGATAGCTCCTATAATTCACCCCTCCACTTT.

This clone was observed a few times. V and J are TRBV28 and TRBJ2-7, with 12 bases lining up with TRBD2. Germline CDR1 MDHEN, CDR2 SYDVKM. J gave up 2 bases and V 5 bases, and 4 bases lay outside the gene matches. This CDR3 region has 15 residues. Here the CDR3 reads CASSPLAGGPYEQYF. The CDR3 DNA reads TGTGCCAGCAGTCCCCTAGCGGGAGGGCCCTACGAGCAGTACTTC.